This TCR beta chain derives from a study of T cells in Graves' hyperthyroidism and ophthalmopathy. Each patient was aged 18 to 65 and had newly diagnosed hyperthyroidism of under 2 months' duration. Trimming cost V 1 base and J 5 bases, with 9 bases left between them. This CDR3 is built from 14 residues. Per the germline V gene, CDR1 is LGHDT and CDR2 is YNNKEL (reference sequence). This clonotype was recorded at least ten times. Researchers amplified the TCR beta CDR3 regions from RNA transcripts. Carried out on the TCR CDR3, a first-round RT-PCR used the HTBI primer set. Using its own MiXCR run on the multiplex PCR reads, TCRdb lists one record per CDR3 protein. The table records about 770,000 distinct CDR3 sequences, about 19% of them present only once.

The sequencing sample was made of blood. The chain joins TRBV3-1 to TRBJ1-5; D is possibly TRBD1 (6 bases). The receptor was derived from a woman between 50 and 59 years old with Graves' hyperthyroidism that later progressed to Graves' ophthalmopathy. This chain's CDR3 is CASSQGTEYQPQHF. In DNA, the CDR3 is TGTGCCAGCAGCCAAGGGACAGAATATCAGCCCCAGCATTTT.